This T cell receptor beta chain stems from a study of neurological immune-mediated disorders. Study-wide results and caveats: The multiple sclerosis repertoire cluster had no clinical or MRI feature associated with it.

TCRdb re-called the 5' RACE reads through MiXCR, storing one row per CDR3 protein. In the table there are under 40,000 distinct CDR3 sequences, around 3.1% of which are singletons. This clonotype was counted at least ten times. The antigen remains unidentified. Its ends do not fully match the called genes, so a read error is possible. This sample's time point: longitudinal time-point 1 (baseline). CDR3 length: 13 residues. CDR1 and CDR2 (germline): SSHAT, FNYEAQ (reference sequence). Sequenced material: PBMCs. This sequence joins TRBV7-7 and TRBJ2-5, with D perhaps assigned TRBD1 or TRBD2 (5 bases each). The TCR comes from a woman aged 55-69 years with multiple sclerosis. CDR3 loop: CASSRDGKETQYF. The CDR3 DNA reads TGTGCTAGCAGCCGGGACGGAAAAGAGACCCAGTACTTC.